This T cell receptor (beta chain) originates from a study of cytomegalovirus exposure and HLA in healthy donors (dated by TCRdb to about 2017). Turning to the overall study: In an earlier analysis of some 610 of the donors, less than 350 Gb of sequence data and 95 million to 130 million unique TCR beta sequences from approximately 180 million T cells were reported. An early release covering 550 to 650 HLA-typed donors comprised about 290 gigabases of sequencing data and roughly 85 million unique TCR sequences. Of the roughly 430 genotyped donors, over 70% fell in the genetic ancestry cluster associated with self-reported Caucasian donors. The study was designed to test whether signatures of past pathogen exposure could be identified by cataloging public T cell receptors. The T cell repertoires of 666 subjects were profiled by immunosequencing and related to cytomegalovirus serostatus. Along with the approximately 700-subject first cohort, a separate validation cohort of around 120 different subjects was used. To predict cytomegalovirus infection status, the study brought together high-throughput TCR immunosequencing, statistical association of individual TCRs with disease status, and machine learning. A later analysis re-analyzed previously published TCR beta repertoires from 666 donors and added high-resolution HLA genotyping to study TCR occurrence patterns. Rather than drawing on any new phenotypic data, the later analysis identified candidate immune exposures from TCR beta sequences and the way those sequences occurred across donors. To decide whether each TCR beta V gene segment behaved as functional or pseudogenic, an earlier analysis of fewer than 750 of the donors relied on high-throughput TCR beta sequencing. Alongside the repertoire data, information on donor age, sex, ethnicity and CMV serostatus was compiled. A later genetic analysis took genome-wide SNP genotypes for about three fifths of the 666 donors and used that subset as a discovery cohort. Every discovery cohort repertoire had been produced on one sequencing platform. Both class I and class II loci were covered by HLA typing, at four-digit resolution. The number of typed donors differed by locus: roughly 629-640 for A, B, C, DRB1 and DQB1; approximately 520 for DQA1; 606 for DPA1; and 400 to 480 for DPB1. Several DR-DQ haplotypes were handled as single units for association and clustering because linkage in the cohort was strong. On average, roughly 200,000 unique TCR beta nucleotide sequences were sequenced per donor among roughly 430 genotyped donors of the cohort, with around 19% of those sequences being non-productive. What the research found in general, with its limitations: According to a later analysis, TCR association rates differed among HLA loci, with DRB1 alleles showing the most associated TCRs and HLA-C alleles showing the fewest. Because some donors lacked HLA typing at each locus, the association tests relied only on the typed subset. A later analysis reported that several top co-occurrence clusters appeared linked to parvovirus B19, influenza, CMV and Epstein-Barr virus. Sequencing depth was assumed to be roughly uniform across donors in the presence/absence analyses, though that assumption may not hold. An association between a missense DCLRE1C variant and V-gene and J-gene trimming of TCR beta chains was found in a later genetic analysis and replicated in an independent cohort. A few of the identified cytomegalovirus-associated TCR beta chains were confirmed in vitro to be specific for cytomegalovirus antigens. The study gave a list of about 160 TCR beta chains associated with cytomegalovirus. Assigning TCR associations to individual alleles was difficult when HLA alleles, especially DR and DQ, strongly co-occurred. A further reported finding was that TCR beta sequences accurately predicted the HLA-A and HLA-B alleles for most subjects in the first cohort. Across donors, most TCR sequences were observed very rarely, whereas some public TCRs were present in many individuals. In a later analysis, most CMV-associated TCR beta chains were found to appear HLA-restricted, with HLA associations seemingly driven largely by CMV exposure. Correlated functional status among segregating V segments might be attributable to linkage disequilibrium, but an unknown experimental factor could not be ruled out. The authors suggested that the approach could potentially be extended to other disease states and immunological phenotypes. Because counts were too low, roughly 17 rarely observed V segments, including chromosome 9 orphons, were left out of the earlier analysis of 500 to 650 of the donors. According to a later genetic analysis, donors in an Asian-associated ancestry cluster had fewer N-insertions in productive TCRs than the roughly 700-donor mean. The only immune exposure information available for the cohort was CMV serostatus. In an earlier analysis of approximately 600 of the donors, most TCR beta V segments were observed in productive rearrangements about 90% or about 30% of the time, broadly matching IMGT annotations. In a later analysis, HLA-associated TCR beta chains were found to be more clonally expanded and to have lower generation probabilities than equally common non-associated chains. In both the original and validation cohorts, the classifier was reported to diagnose cytomegalovirus status with high specificity and sensitivity. A cluster of highly shared sequence variants was judged likely to be a technical artifact of the sequencing pipeline. At a false discovery rate of 0.05, a later analysis linked approximately 18,000 TCR beta sequences to specific HLA alleles. The cohort was sequenced for TCR beta chains only, and without alpha or paired-chain data the features that could be detected were limited.

The cohort comprised 710 or so healthy bone marrow donors. Cohort members were all nominally healthy when sampled, although unrecorded immune exposures were likely present. The donor tested CMV seropositive, placing the donor among the approximately 290 seropositive members of the cohort. Each donor provided a peripheral blood sample, and peripheral blood mononuclear cells were used for TCR beta sequencing. The Qiagen DNeasy Blood Extraction Kit was used to extract genomic DNA from the blood cell samples. Remarks on this clone: Its binding antigen is unknown. Base qualities were left out, and no much larger clone turns up one base away.

The library was obtained by the immunoSEQ multiplex PCR assay. The multiplex PCR relied on a mix of 60 forward primers for TCR Vbeta segments and 13 reverse primers for TCR Jbeta segments. Amplification of the CDR3 region of rearranged TCR beta genes was performed with a multiplex PCR assay on genomic DNA. The amplified TCR beta libraries were sequenced on the Illumina HiSeq System as 87-base-pair reads. The paper's processing steps were these. In a later analysis, tens of millions of unique TCR beta chains were counted across the roughly 670 repertoires, and around 10 million of these chains were shared by at least two donors. To remove PCR and sequencing errors, raw reads were error-corrected and collapsed into unique sequences using a nearest-neighbor algorithm that merged closely related sequences. To assign V, D and J gene segments, CDR3 sequences were aligned to IMGT reference sequences. For a sequence to be retained, at least a six-nucleotide match to both a V gene segment and a J gene segment was required. A rearrangement counted as productive if the CDR3 had no stop codons and remained in frame with V and J, and every other rearrangement counted as non-productive. Following IMGT convention, CDR3 was defined as the stretch from the second conserved V-encoded cysteine to the conserved J-encoded phenylalanine. Sequences without an unambiguous match to a single V gene segment were excluded from the earlier analysis of 450 to 750 of the donors. In an earlier analysis of 587 of the donors, V segments were called functional above 56.7% productive rearrangements and were called segregating when the between-donor standard deviation exceeded 5%. To diagnose cytomegalovirus status from the catalog of TCR beta chain sequences, a statistical classification framework was built. In a later analysis, V and J genes were assigned by comparing TCR nucleotide sequences against IMGT/GENE-DB human TR gene sequences. In a later analysis, CDR3 sequences and most-parsimonious VDJ recombination scenarios were assigned using the TCRdist pipeline. In a later analysis, each TCR beta chain was defined by its CDR3 amino acid sequence together with its V-gene family, and reads lacking a unique V-gene family were excluded. A later analysis removed 592 highly shared, low-generation-probability nucleotide sequences to deal with suspected cross-contamination and a sequencing artifact. In a later analysis, a clonal expansion index for each public chain was calculated from normalized within-repertoire ranks of inferred template counts. A later analysis computed generation probabilities with a VDJ recombination model fitted to out-of-frame rearrangements, and checked the results against IGoR. A later analysis scored TCR-TCR, TCR-HLA and TCR-CMV co-occurrence with hypergeometric tests, applying a repertoire-size bias correction to TCR pairs. False discovery rates were estimated in a later analysis by permuting HLA or CMV assignments 20 times. In a later analysis, co-occurring TCRs were grouped using DBSCAN, with TCRdist sequence similarity added in when clustering inside HLA-allele-positive subsets. Repertoires with fewer than 30,000 or more than 120,000 public chains were left out of co-occurrence clustering, as were a few repertoires with anomalous nucleotide sharing. TCRdb carries this immuneACCESS record with in-frame sequences only. Its versions omit some clonotypes, under half of them owing to an unresolved V gene in the studies checked, with the rest unexplained. That table is the source of V, J and clone size, and D and trimming were worked out from the DNA. In all, the sample holds under 150,000 clones, and 80% to 90% of those were seen once. Roughly 4% of the sample is taken by the ten largest.

The clonotype was recovered from a woman aged 40 to 50 in good health and CMV-seropositive. Sequenced sample: PBMCs.

The DNA sequence is as follows: TGTGCCATCAGTGGCAGGGGGGGAAACACCATATATTTT. Its coded protein is CAISGRGGNTIYF. The chain employs TRBV10-3 and TRBJ1-3; 7 bases in the junction line up with TRBD1. Based on the germline V gene, the CDR1 and CDR2 sequences are ENHRY and SYGVKD. Trimming removed 4 bases from V and 4 bases from J; the gene matches leave 1 base unexplained. Counted from cysteine to phenylalanine, this CDR3 has 13 amino acids. The read is trimmed to its CDR3 DNA, 39 bases read in frame from base 1.